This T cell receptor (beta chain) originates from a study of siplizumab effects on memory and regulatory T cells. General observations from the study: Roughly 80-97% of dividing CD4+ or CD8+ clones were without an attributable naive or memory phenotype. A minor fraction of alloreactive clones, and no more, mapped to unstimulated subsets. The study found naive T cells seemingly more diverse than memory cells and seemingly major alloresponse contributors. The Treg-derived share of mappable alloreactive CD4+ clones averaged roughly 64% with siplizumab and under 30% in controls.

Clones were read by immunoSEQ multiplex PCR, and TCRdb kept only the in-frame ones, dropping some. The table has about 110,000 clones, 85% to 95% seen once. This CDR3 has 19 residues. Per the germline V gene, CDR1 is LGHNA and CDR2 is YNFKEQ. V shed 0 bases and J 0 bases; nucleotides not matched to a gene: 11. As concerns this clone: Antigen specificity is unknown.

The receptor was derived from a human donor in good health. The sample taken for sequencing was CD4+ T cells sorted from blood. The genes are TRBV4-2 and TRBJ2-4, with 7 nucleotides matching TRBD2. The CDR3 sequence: CASSQDASGVFVAKNIQYF. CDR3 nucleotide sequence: TGTGCCAGCAGCCAAGATGCTAGCGGAGTTTTTGTAGCCAAAAACATTCAGTACTTC.